These T cell receptor beta chains were read from a single sample in a study of blood T cells in healthy people across ages. Each CDR3 protein gets one entry after TCRdb re-called the 5' RACE reads with MiXCR. The repertoire holds around 870,000 distinct CDR3 sequences, with under 30% as singletons. The sequenced material came from blood. These receptors originate from a woman aged 80 or older in good health. Both conserved end residues are part of each CDR3. Fields, in order: clone size, D gene, J gene, V gene, CDR3 DNA, CDR3 protein. A D gene is named only where the DNA matches it firmly. Not all rows give a size; the values are once, few, many and, for expanded clones, a class.

clone_size: .
d_call: TRBD1
j_call: TRBJ1-2
v_call: TRBV23-1
cdr3_nt: TGCGCCAGCAGTCAATCCGTCAGGGGGCGTGGGGGCTACACCTTC
cdr3_aa: CASSQSVRGRGGYTF

clone_size: many
d_call: TRBD1
j_call: TRBJ2-1
v_call: TRBV15
cdr3_nt: TGTGCCACCAGCAGAGACCAGGGGGCGGGCAATGAGCAGTTCTTC
cdr3_aa: CATSRDQGAGNEQFF

clone_size: many
d_call: .
j_call: TRBJ2-3
v_call: TRBV29-1
cdr3_nt: TGCAGCGTTGAAGGTCTCCCGCGCACAGATACGCAGTATTTT
cdr3_aa: CSVEGLPRTDTQYF

clone_size: many
d_call: .
j_call: TRBJ2-3
v_call: TRBV11-2
cdr3_nt: TGTGCCAGCAGCAAGACTCGTAGCACAGATACGCAGTATTTT
cdr3_aa: CASSKTRSTDTQYF

clone_size: .
d_call: .
j_call: TRBJ1-1
v_call: TRBV7-3
cdr3_nt: TGTGCCAGCAGAAGACAGTCGGACACTGAAGCTTTCTTT
cdr3_aa: CASRRQSDTEAFF

clone_size: .
d_call: .
j_call: TRBJ1-1
v_call: TRBV18
cdr3_nt: TGTGCCAGCTCACGCTATAAGGAGAACACTGAAGCTTTCTTT
cdr3_aa: CASSRYKENTEAFF

clone_size: many
d_call: .
j_call: TRBJ2-1
v_call: TRBV7-9
cdr3_nt: TGTGCCAGCAGCTCAAGGGAGACGCCCGGGGATGAGCAGTTCTTC
cdr3_aa: CASSSRETPGDEQFF

clone_size: .
d_call: TRBD2
j_call: TRBJ2-5
v_call: TRBV14
cdr3_nt: TGTGCCAGCAGCCAAGCAGCGGGGCTAAAGACCCAGTACTTC
cdr3_aa: CASSQAAGLKTQYF

clone_size: few
d_call: .
j_call: TRBJ1-1
v_call: TRBV20-1
cdr3_nt: TGCAGTGCTAGATCCATCGGAACGTGGGGCACTGAAGCTTTCTTT
cdr3_aa: CSARSIGTWGTEAFF

clone_size: few
d_call: TRBD1
j_call: TRBJ1-1
v_call: TRBV6-6
cdr3_nt: TGTGCCAGCAGGGACAGGTCCGCTAACACTGAAGCTTTCTTT
cdr3_aa: CASRDRSANTEAFF

clone_size: .
d_call: TRBD1
j_call: TRBJ2-3
v_call: TRBV20-1
cdr3_nt: TGCAGTGCTAAACAGGGACAGGGGCCCTCTATCGCGCAGTATTTT
cdr3_aa: CSAKQGQGPSIAQYF

clone_size: .
d_call: .
j_call: TRBJ2-5
v_call: TRBV20-1
cdr3_nt: TGCAGTGCTAATGGGTTTCAAGAGACCCAGTACTTC
cdr3_aa: CSANGFQETQYF

clone_size: many
d_call: TRBD1
j_call: TRBJ2-1
v_call: TRBV20-1
cdr3_nt: TGCAGTGCTACTCTCCGGGACAGGGGGCTCGATGAGCAGTTCTTC
cdr3_aa: CSATLRDRGLDEQFF

clone_size: many
d_call: .
j_call: TRBJ2-7
v_call: TRBV2
cdr3_nt: TGTGCCAGCAGTGAGATGTGGGGGAGCTCCTACGAGCAGTACTTC
cdr3_aa: CASSEMWGSSYEQYF

clone_size: many
d_call: TRBD1
j_call: TRBJ1-2
v_call: TRBV3-1
cdr3_nt: TGTGCCAGCAGCCAAGGGACAGGGACTGGCTACACCTTC
cdr3_aa: CASSQGTGTGYTF

clone_size: many
d_call: TRBD2
j_call: TRBJ2-1
v_call: TRBV20-1
cdr3_nt: TGCAGTGCTAGAAGCGGGTCGGGGGGGCCAGGTGAGCAGTTCTTC
cdr3_aa: CSARSGSGGPGEQFF

clone_size: many
d_call: .
j_call: TRBJ2-5
v_call: TRBV20-1
cdr3_nt: TGCAGTGCTAGATACGGCGAGACCCAGTACTTC
cdr3_aa: CSARYGETQYF

clone_size: many
d_call: TRBD1
j_call: TRBJ2-5
v_call: TRBV7-2
cdr3_nt: TGTGCCAGCAGCTACCCCGGACAGGCCCTCCAAGAGACCCAGTACTTC
cdr3_aa: CASSYPGQALQETQYF

clone_size: many
d_call: .
j_call: TRBJ2-5
v_call: TRBV30
cdr3_nt: TGTGCCTGGAGCAAGGGGTTGGAAGAGACCCAGTACTTC
cdr3_aa: CAWSKGLEETQYF

clone_size: many
d_call: TRBD2
j_call: TRBJ2-1
v_call: TRBV7-2
cdr3_nt: TGTGCCAGCAGCCTGGGTGGCGCGGGGGGGTCTAATGAGCAGTTCTTC
cdr3_aa: CASSLGGAGGSNEQFF

clone_size: .
d_call: .
j_call: TRBJ2-1
v_call: TRBV7-2
cdr3_nt: TGTGCCAGCAGCCCTCGGGGCAGTTACAATGAGCACTTCTTC
cdr3_aa: CASSPRGSYNEHFF

clone_size: many
d_call: .
j_call: TRBJ2-1
v_call: TRBV6-6
cdr3_nt: TGTGCCAGCAGCATCACAGGATCCTACAATGAGCAGTTCTTC
cdr3_aa: CASSITGSYNEQFF